One and the same sample provided the 28 T cell receptor beta chains below, sequenced in a study of neurological immune-mediated disorders (dated by TCRdb to about 2019). The protocol used for the library was 5' RACE. The reads were generated on an Illumina HiSeq 2500. The public reads were reanalyzed by TCRdb: fastp trimming at Q25, MiXCR alignment, in-frame beta chains only. Records with the same CDR3 protein are collapsed into one entry carrying the most frequent genes and DNA. Recorded for this sample are 20,000 to 30,000 distinct CDR3 sequences; around an eighth of them occurred a single time. The ten largest clones capture 16% of the sample. Specimen: PBMCs. The receptors come from a woman between 35 and 50 years old with HTLV-1-associated myelopathy (HAM/TSP).

Ten or more counts support this clonotype. This chain connects TRBV20-1 to TRBJ2-6; D is ambiguous. V gave up 5 bases and J gave up 4 bases, with 9 bases separating them. This CDR3 has 13 amino acids. Germline lookup yields CDR1 DFQATT and CDR2 SNEGSKA (reference sequence). DNA of the CDR3: TGCAGTGCTCTAAACAGAGGGGCCAACGTCCTGACTTTC. Translated: CSALNRGANVLTF.

This clonotype was counted many times. The chain uses TRBV20-1 and TRBJ2-7; 8 bases agree with TRBD1. Unmatched junction bases numbered 7, after V lost 3 bases and J lost 6 bases. The CDR3 has 13 residues. Germline V CDR1 and CDR2: DFQATT, SNEGSKA (reference sequence). CDR3 in amino acids: CSASRQGAGEQYF. The CDR3 DNA follows: TGCAGTGCTAGCAGGCAGGGGGCTGGCGAGCAGTACTTC.

There are many counts of this clonotype. The chain uses TRBV5-1 and TRBJ2-2; 8 bases line up with TRBD2. The V gene's germline CDR1 is SGHRS and CDR2 YFSETQ. The CDR3 extends over 16 amino acids. The ends lost 1 base at V and 5 bases at J; junction bases unmatched: 7. The chain's CDR3 is CASSLSAGGSTGELFF. CDR3 DNA sequence: TGCGCCAGCAGCTTGTCTGCGGGGGGATCGACCGGGGAGCTGTTTTTT.

This clonotype occurred many times. The chain uses TRBV4-3 and TRBJ2-3; D possibly corresponds to TRBD2 (6 bases). Trimming took 4 bases from V and 4 from J, leaving 15 bases between them. The CDR3 spans 15 residues. The V gene's germline CDR1 is LGHNA and CDR2 YSLEER. CDR3 nucleotide sequence: TGCGCCAGCAGCCCCCGGGACTTCCTCCCAGATACGCAGTATTTT. Protein: CASSPRDFLPDTQYF.

The table lists this clonotype with many counts. The chain uses TRBV9 and TRBJ2-5; unclear D gene. V was cut by 0 bases and J by 9 bases, with 3 bases left in between. CDR1 SGDLS and CDR2 YYNGEE come from the germline V gene. This CDR3 comprises 10 residues. CDR3 in DNA: TGTGCCAGCAGCGTAGGGGCCCAGTACTTC. Protein product: CASSVGAQYF.

This clonotype was counted ten times or more. V usage is TRBV5-1 and J usage is TRBJ2-1, with 12 bases identical to TRBD2. The CDR3 loop spans 15 amino acids. Germline CDR1 reads SGHRS; CDR2 reads YFSETQ. J gave up 5 bases and V 4 bases, and 4 bases lay outside the gene matches. The CDR3 loop is CASSVLAGGNNEQFF. In DNA, the CDR3 is TGCGCCAGCAGCGTGCTAGCGGGGGGGAACAATGAGCAGTTCTTC. The variable domain in full, completed from reference TRBV5-1 and TRBJ2-1, reads KAGVTQTPRYLIKTRGQQVTLSCSPISGHRSVSWYQQTPGQGLQFLFEYFSETQRNKGNFPGRFSGRQFSNSRSEMNVSTLELGDSALYLCASSVLAGGNNEQFFGPGTRLTVL.

This clonotype was observed a handful of times. The chain has TRBV6-1 and TRBJ2-5; 9 bases are shared with TRBD2. CDR3 length equals 15 residues. Germline CDR1 is MNHNS and CDR2 is SASEGT. V was clipped by 6 bases and J by 0 bases; unmatched bases: 5. The CDR3 here is CASRWSGGYQETQYF. The CDR3 region has the DNA TGTGCCAGCAGGTGGAGCGGGGGGTACCAAGAGACCCAGTACTTC.

This clonotype came up many times. V is TRBV5-1 and J is TRBJ2-2; D gene unclear. V was cut by 0 bases and J by 0 bases, with 6 bases left in between. Germline CDR1 reads SGHRS; CDR2 reads YFSETQ. The CDR3 has 15 residues. The CDR3 region is CASSLEQTNTGELFF. DNA of the CDR3: TGCGCCAGCAGCTTGGAGCAGACGAACACCGGGGAGCTGTTTTTT.

This clonotype was seen at least ten times. This chain joins TRBV5-1 and TRBJ2-5; 7 bases map to TRBD1. This CDR3 comprises 15 residues. Unmatched junction bases numbered 7, after V lost 4 bases and J lost 1 base. The V gene's germline CDR1 is SGHRS and CDR2 YFSETQ. The CDR3 loop reads CASSNTGTVQETQYF. The CDR3 bases are TGCGCCAGCAGCAACACCGGGACAGTCCAAGAGACCCAGTACTTC.

In this sample, this clonotype turned up many times. The CDR3 protein is CASSQDFRRRFTDTQYF. CDR3 bases: TGTGCCAGCAGCCAAGATTTCAGGAGGAGATTCACAGATACGCAGTATTTT. The chain employs TRBV3-1 and TRBJ2-3; TRBD2 might be the D (5 bases). CDR3 length: 17 residues. CDR1 LGHDT and CDR2 YNNKEL come from the germline V gene (reference sequence). With 0 bases removed from V and 2 bases from J, the gap between germline ends came to 15 bases.

This clonotype appeared many times. The gene calls are TRBV2 and TRBJ1-5; TRBD1 might be the D (5 bases). V was shortened by 0 bases and J by 6 bases, with 12 bases between the two germline ends. The germline V gene has CDR1 SNHLY and CDR2 FYNNEI. The CDR3 covers 15 residues. The CDR3 loop is CASSEAWGSGQPQHF. The CDR3 region has the DNA TGTGCCAGCAGTGAAGCGTGGGGGTCAGGTCAGCCCCAGCATTTT.

Ten or more counts support this clonotype. The chain carries TRBV20-1 and TRBJ2-7; either TRBD1 or TRBD2 may supply D (6 bases each). The V end lost 3 bases, the J end lost 3 bases, and 24 bases lay between the germline ends. Germline CDR1 reads DFQATT; CDR2 reads SNEGSKA (reference sequence). This CDR3 is 17 amino acids long. This CDR3 reads CSARPPEGDSLHYEQYF. The CDR3 coding sequence is TGCAGTGCTAGGCCTCCCGAGGGGGACTCCCTTCACTACGAGCAGTACTTC.

In this sample, this clonotype turned up many times. This may be a read error: a much more frequent sequence differs by one nucleotide. The chain recombines TRBV27 with TRBJ1-4; D gene ambiguous. The length of the CDR3 is 14 residues. V lost 3 bases and J lost 5, with 10 bases in between. Germline CDR1 reads MNHEY; CDR2 reads SMNVEV (reference sequence). DNA for the CDR3: TGTGCCAGCAGTTTGTCCGGAGAAAATGAAAAACTGTTTTTT. Residues: CASSLSGENEKLFF.

This clonotype was observed many times. The gene calls are TRBV18 and TRBJ1-3, with D possibly being TRBD1 (5 bases). V dropped 3 bases and J dropped 2 bases, with 8 bases sitting between them. The CDR3 has 14 amino acids. Germline loops: CDR1 KGHSH, CDR2 LQKENI. This CDR3 is CASSPTVTGNTIYF. The CDR3 DNA reads TGTGCCAGCTCACCGACAGTTACTGGAAACACCATATATTTT. The whole variable domain, filled in from reference TRBV18 and TRBJ1-3, reads NAGVMQNPRHLVRRRGQEARLRCSPMKGHSHVYWYRQLPEEGLKFMVYLQKENIIDESGMPKERFSAEFPKEGPSILRIQQVVRGDSAAYFCASSPTVTGNTIYFGEGSWLTVV.

This clonotype was found many times. V gene TRBV5-1 combines with J gene TRBJ2-7; either TRBD1 or TRBD2 may supply D (5 bases each). This CDR3 has 14 residues. CDR1 SGHRS and CDR2 YFSETQ come from the germline V gene. V lost 4 bases and J lost 0, with 11 bases in between. The CDR3 is CASSTGPDSYEQYV. The CDR3 DNA reads as TGCGCCAGCAGCACGGGACCCGACTCCTACGAGCAGTACGTC.

This clonotype was picked up many times. V gene TRBV3-1 combines with J gene TRBJ2-1, with D unclear. Germline V gives CDR1 LGHDT, CDR2 YNNKEL (reference sequence). The CDR3 consists of 13 residues. V was shortened by 4 bases and J by 8 bases, with 12 bases between the two germline ends. The CDR3 DNA reads as TGTGCCAGCAGCCCACCCTCGAGTTATGAGCAGTTCTTC. This sequence encodes CASSPPSSYEQFF.

In its sample, this clonotype was seen many times. This chain links TRBV5-1 with TRBJ1-1; a weak D match, TRBD1 (5 bases). Trimming removed 2 bases at V and 6 bases at J, with 14 bases between. Germline CDR1 is SGHRS and CDR2 is YFSETQ. The length of the CDR3 is 14 residues. The CDR3 spells CASSFPGRRSEAFF. For the CDR3, the DNA is TGCGCCAGCAGCTTCCCAGGGAGGAGGTCTGAAGCTTTCTTT.

In its sample, this clonotype was seen many times. V is TRBV6-2 or TRBV6-3 and J is TRBJ2-1; D is ambiguous. Germline V gives CDR1 MNHEY, CDR2 SVGEGT. The CDR3 is 16 amino acids. V was shortened by 2 bases and J by 0 bases, with 11 bases between the two germline ends. The CDR3 DNA reads as TGTGCCAGCAGTTACACCCTCGGTAACTCCTACAATGAGCAGTTCTTC. The encoded protein is CASSYTLGNSYNEQFF.

The DNA of the CDR3 is TGTGCCAGCAGCTTGGGACAGGCCCCCTACGAGCAGTACTTC. Protein: CASSLGQAPYEQYF. V and J are TRBV28 and TRBJ2-7, with 8 bases identical to TRBD1. Trimming removed 6 bases from V and 2 bases from J; junction bases left unmatched: 6. This CDR3 comprises 14 residues. The germline V gene encodes CDR1 MDHEN and CDR2 SYDVKM.

The table lists this clonotype with many counts. The chain recombines TRBV9 with TRBJ2-6; D remains unclear. Germline V gives CDR1 SGDLS, CDR2 YYNGEE. Trimming pared 1 base from V and 1 base from J, leaving 6 bases between. The length of the CDR3 is 15 residues. The CDR3 sequence: CASSVLGSGANVLTF. In DNA form, the CDR3 reads TGTGCCAGCAGCGTACTAGGTTCTGGGGCCAACGTCCTGACTTTC.

This clonotype was counted at least ten times. The chain couples TRBV13 to TRBJ2-6; D gene unclear. CDR1 is PRHDT and CDR2 is FYEKMQ in the germline V gene (reference sequence). V was clipped by 1 base and J by 0 bases, with 13 bases between them. CDR3 length equals 18 residues. CDR3 coding DNA: TGTGCCAGCAGCTTAGTCGCAGAGCCCCTCTCTGGGGCCAACGTCCTGACTTTC. Its translation is CASSLVAEPLSGANVLTF.

In this sample, this clonotype turned up many times. The rearrangement joins TRBV10-3 to TRBJ2-7; tentatively, D is TRBD1 (6 bases). The germline CDR1 and CDR2 sequences are ENHRY and SYGVKD. This CDR3 is built from 12 residues. The V end lost 6 bases, the J end lost 4 bases, and 10 bases lay between the germline ends. For the CDR3, the DNA is TGTGCCATCAGCGTCGACAGGTACGAGCAGTACGTC. Translation gives CAISVDRYEQYV.

This clonotype has a count of ten or more. This chain joins TRBV27 and TRBJ1-6; the D gene is possibly TRBD1 (5 bases). The germline V gene has CDR1 MNHEY and CDR2 SMNVEV (reference sequence). Trimming removed 4 bases from V and 0 bases from J, with 10 bases in between. The CDR3 is 16 amino acids. DNA for the CDR3: TGTGCCAGCAGTTGGAAGGGGAACTCCTATAATTCACCCCTCCACTTT. Translation gives CASSWKGNSYNSPLHF.

This clonotype was observed many times. V gene TRBV6-5 combines with J gene TRBJ2-7; D remains unclear. The CDR3 consists of 14 residues. V was cut by 6 bases and J by 2 bases, with 14 bases left in between. CDR1 and CDR2 (germline): MNHEY, SVGAGI. CDR3 loop: CASSRTGRTYEQYV. The CDR3 bases are TGTGCCAGCAGCAGGACCGGACGGACCTACGAGCAGTACGTC.

The chain employs TRBV20-1 and TRBJ2-3; D gene unclear. CDR3 size: 13 residues. V shed 4 bases and J shed 3 bases, with 11 bases lying between them. Germline V gives CDR1 DFQATT, CDR2 SNEGSKA (reference sequence). The CDR3 DNA reads TGCAGTGCTAAATCGGCATCTACAGATACGCAGTATTTT. Its translation: CSAKSASTDTQYF.

This clonotype appeared many times. The chain links TRBV10-3 to TRBJ2-5, with 8 bases matching TRBD2. The V and J ends lost 6 bases and 1 base, in that order; junction bases with no gene match: 10. The CDR3 loop spans 16 amino acids. Per the germline V gene, CDR1 is ENHRY and CDR2 is SYGVKD. As DNA, the CDR3 is TGTGCCATCAGCCCGCGTGGGGCGGGGGGCCAAGAGACCCAGTACTTC. Translated, it gives CAISPRGAGGQETQYF.

This clonotype was recorded many times. This chain joins TRBV20-1 and TRBJ2-1; 11 positions agree with TRBD2. Germline assignment: CDR1 DFQATT and CDR2 SNEGSKA (reference sequence). The J segment lost 6 bases and the V segment lost 3 bases, leaving 7 bases of the junction unmatched. The CDR3 loop spans 15 amino acids. CDR3 sequence: CSASSGRAVRNEQFF. CDR3 DNA sequence: TGCAGTGCTAGTAGCGGGAGGGCCGTCCGCAATGAGCAGTTCTTC.

This clonotype was counted ten times or more. The gene calls are TRBV20-1 and TRBJ2-3; 11 nucleotides line up with TRBD2. Germline loops: CDR1 DFQATT, CDR2 SNEGSKA (reference sequence). The CDR3 consists of 16 residues. The trim removed 4 bases at V and 8 bases at J, leaving 14 bases unmatched. CDR3 in DNA: TGCAGTGCTATCGCCGGGACTAGCGGCCAGGGGGGTACGCAGTATTTT. Translation gives CSAIAGTSGQGGTQYF.